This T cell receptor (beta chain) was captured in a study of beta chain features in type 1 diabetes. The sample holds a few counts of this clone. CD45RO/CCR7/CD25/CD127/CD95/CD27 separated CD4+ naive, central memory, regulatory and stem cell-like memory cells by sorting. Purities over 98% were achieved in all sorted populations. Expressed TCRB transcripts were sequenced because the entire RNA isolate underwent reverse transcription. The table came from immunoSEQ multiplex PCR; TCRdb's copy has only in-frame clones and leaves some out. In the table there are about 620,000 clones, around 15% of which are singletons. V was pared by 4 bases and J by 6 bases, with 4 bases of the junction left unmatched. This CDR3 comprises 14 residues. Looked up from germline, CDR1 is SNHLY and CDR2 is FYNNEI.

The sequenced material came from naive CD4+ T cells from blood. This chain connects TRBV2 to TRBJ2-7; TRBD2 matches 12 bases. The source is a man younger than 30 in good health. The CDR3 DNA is TGTGCCAGCAGTGCCAGACTAGCGGGAGTCGAGCAGTACTTC. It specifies CASSARLAGVEQYF.